Listed below are T cell receptor beta chains from one sample, sequenced in a study of cytomegalovirus exposure and HLA in healthy donors. Repertoires were generated with immunoSEQ multiplex PCR, while TCRdb's copy carries only in-frame clones and drops some. The sample yields 140,000 to 150,000 clones, approximately 79% seen once. The sample was PBMCs. The receptors were gathered from a woman in her twenties or thirties in good health and CMV-seronegative. Each CDR3 is given with its conserved first and last residue. Each record gives: clone size, V gene, D gene, J gene, CDR3 DNA, CDR3 protein. A D gene is named only where the DNA matches it firmly. Some rows mark clone size as missing; the rest say once, few, many or name a class of expanded clone.

clone size: few
V gene: TRBV13
D gene: NA
J gene: TRBJ1-1
CDR3 DNA: TGTGCCAGCAGCTACACAGGGACTAGGGGGACTGAAGCTTTCTTT
CDR3 protein: CASSYTGTRGTEAFF

clone size: NA
V gene: TRBV5-4
D gene: TRBD1
J gene: TRBJ1-2
CDR3 DNA: TGTGCCAGCAGTCTGCAGGGGGACTATGGCTACACCTTC
CDR3 protein: CASSLQGDYGYTF

clone size: NA
V gene: TRBV14
D gene: NA
J gene: TRBJ1-5
CDR3 DNA: TGTGCCAGCAGCCAAGGGCCTAGCAATCAGCCCCAGCATTTT
CDR3 protein: CASSQGPSNQPQHF

clone size: NA
V gene: TRBV30
D gene: NA
J gene: TRBJ1-1
CDR3 DNA: TGTGCCTGGAACCCAGGGGACGGCAACACTGAAGCTTTCTTT
CDR3 protein: CAWNPGDGNTEAFF

clone size: NA
V gene: TRBV27
D gene: NA
J gene: TRBJ2-7
CDR3 DNA: TGTGCCAGCAGCCCCGGGAGTTTCTACGAGCAGTACTTC
CDR3 protein: CASSPGSFYEQYF

clone size: few
V gene: TRBV6-1
D gene: TRBD1
J gene: TRBJ2-7
CDR3 DNA: TGTGCCAGCATCTTGGACAGGGCCAGCTACGAGCAGTACTTC
CDR3 protein: CASILDRASYEQYF

clone size: NA
V gene: TRBV7-9
D gene: TRBD2
J gene: TRBJ2-7
CDR3 DNA: TGTGCCAGCAGCTCAGGGACTAGCGGGTACGAGCAGTACTTC
CDR3 protein: CASSSGTSGYEQYF

clone size: NA
V gene: TRBV10-3
D gene: TRBD1
J gene: TRBJ2-7
CDR3 DNA: TGTGCCATCAGTGAGTCAGGACAGGGCCCTTACGAGCAGTACTTC
CDR3 protein: CAISESGQGPYEQYF

clone size: once
V gene: TRBV28
D gene: NA
J gene: TRBJ2-6
CDR3 DNA: TGTGCCAGCAGTTTAATGGGCTACGGGGCCAACGTCCTGACTTTC
CDR3 protein: CASSLMGYGANVLTF

clone size: NA
V gene: TRBV4-1
D gene: TRBD2
J gene: TRBJ2-3
CDR3 DNA: TGCGCCAGCAGCCCTAGCGGGAGCACAGATACGCAGTATTTT
CDR3 protein: CASSPSGSTDTQYF

clone size: NA
V gene: TRBV4-3
D gene: NA
J gene: TRBJ2-2
CDR3 DNA: TGCGCCAGCAGCCAAGACGGTGACACCGGGGAGCTGTTTTTT
CDR3 protein: CASSQDGDTGELFF

clone size: NA
V gene: TRBV29-1
D gene: TRBD2
J gene: TRBJ2-1
CDR3 DNA: TGCAGCGTTCAACTAGCGGCTTCCTACAATGAGCAGTTCTTC
CDR3 protein: CSVQLAASYNEQFF

clone size: NA
V gene: TRBV10-3
D gene: NA
J gene: TRBJ1-2
CDR3 DNA: TGTGCCATCAGTGAGGAAGGGAGTGTCTATGGCTACACCTTC
CDR3 protein: CAISEEGSVYGYTF

clone size: NA
V gene: TRBV19
D gene: TRBD1
J gene: TRBJ1-2
CDR3 DNA: TGTGCCAGTAGTCGGGACAGCCTCGATGGCTACACCTTC
CDR3 protein: CASSRDSLDGYTF

clone size: NA
V gene: TRBV2
D gene: TRBD1
J gene: TRBJ1-5
CDR3 DNA: TGTGCCAGCAGCCTTGAGCAGGGGGCACATCAGCCCCAGCATTTT
CDR3 protein: CASSLEQGAHQPQHF

clone size: NA
V gene: TRBV19
D gene: TRBD1
J gene: TRBJ2-7
CDR3 DNA: TGTGCCAGTAGTGAAGGACAGGGGCCCTACGAGCAGTACTTC
CDR3 protein: CASSEGQGPYEQYF

clone size: NA
V gene: TRBV6-5
D gene: NA
J gene: TRBJ2-7
CDR3 DNA: TGTGCCAGCAGTTATGGGCCATCGACCCCCCAGGAGCAGTACTTC
CDR3 protein: CASSYGPSTPQEQYF

clone size: NA
V gene: TRBV11-2
D gene: NA
J gene: TRBJ2-5
CDR3 DNA: TGTGCCAGCAGCCAAATACACGGAGAAGCCCAGTACTTC
CDR3 protein: CASSQIHGEAQYF

clone size: NA
V gene: TRBV6-5
D gene: NA
J gene: TRBJ2-7
CDR3 DNA: TGTGCCAGCACGGACAGCTCCTACGAGCAGTACTTC
CDR3 protein: CASTDSSYEQYF

clone size: NA
V gene: TRBV7-2
D gene: NA
J gene: TRBJ2-5
CDR3 DNA: TGTGCCAGCAGCTTAGCGGGGGGGCCGGAAGAGACCCAGTACTTC
CDR3 protein: CASSLAGGPEETQYF

clone size: NA
V gene: TRBV10-1
D gene: NA
J gene: TRBJ1-2
CDR3 DNA: TGCGCCAGCAACGACAGCTTTTCTGGCTACACCTTC
CDR3 protein: CASNDSFSGYTF

clone size: once
V gene: TRBV6-5
D gene: NA
J gene: TRBJ2-4
CDR3 DNA: TGTGCCAGCAGTTACGGAGGCCAGCGAGACATTCAGTACTTC
CDR3 protein: CASSYGGQRDIQYF

clone size: NA
V gene: TRBV6-5
D gene: TRBD2
J gene: TRBJ2-5
CDR3 DNA: TGTGCCAGCAGTAAGGGGACTAGCGGGACGAGGGAGCAGTACTTC
CDR3 protein: CASSKGTSGTREQYF

clone size: NA
V gene: TRBV29-1
D gene: NA
J gene: TRBJ2-7
CDR3 DNA: TGCAGCGTTGAACGGGTTGGCAGGGGGGACGAGCAGTACTTC
CDR3 protein: CSVERVGRGDEQYF

clone size: NA
V gene: TRBV6-1
D gene: NA
J gene: TRBJ1-2
CDR3 DNA: TGTGCCAGCAGTGAAGTGCAGGGTCGCTATGGCTACACCTTC
CDR3 protein: CASSEVQGRYGYTF

clone size: NA
V gene: TRBV27
D gene: NA
J gene: TRBJ1-2
CDR3 DNA: TGTGCCAGCAGTTCACTGGGAAGGGGTGGCGGCTACACCTTC
CDR3 protein: CASSSLGRGGGYTF

clone size: once
V gene: TRBV15
D gene: NA
J gene: TRBJ2-5
CDR3 DNA: TGTGCCACCAGCACATTCAGGGTAGGGCAAGAGACCCAGTACTTC
CDR3 protein: CATSTFRVGQETQYF

clone size: NA
V gene: TRBV7-2
D gene: NA
J gene: TRBJ1-3
CDR3 DNA: TGTGCCAGCAGCTTAATAAGCGGCGGGGGAAACACCATATATTTT
CDR3 protein: CASSLISGGGNTIYF

clone size: NA
V gene: TRBV5-1
D gene: TRBD1
J gene: TRBJ1-6
CDR3 DNA: TGCGCCAGCAGCTTTGGACAGGGAGATTCACCCCTCCACTTT
CDR3 protein: CASSFGQGDSPLHF

clone size: few
V gene: TRBV5-4
D gene: TRBD1
J gene: TRBJ1-1
CDR3 DNA: TGTGCCAGCAGACAACAGGGGGTCGACACTGAAGCTTTCTTT
CDR3 protein: CASRQQGVDTEAFF

clone size: NA
V gene: TRBV25-1
D gene: NA
J gene: TRBJ2-7
CDR3 DNA: TGTGCCAGCAGTGAATCCCAGGGGTTTTCCTACGAGCAGTACTTC
CDR3 protein: CASSESQGFSYEQYF

clone size: NA
V gene: TRBV10-3
D gene: NA
J gene: TRBJ1-3
CDR3 DNA: TGTGCCACCCGAATCGTAGTCGACTCTGGAAACACCATATATTTT
CDR3 protein: CATRIVVDSGNTIYF

clone size: few
V gene: TRBV30
D gene: NA
J gene: TRBJ1-1
CDR3 DNA: TGTGCCTGGAGTGGGGGGGACACTGAAGCTTTCTTT
CDR3 protein: CAWSGGDTEAFF

clone size: NA
V gene: TRBV5-1
D gene: NA
J gene: TRBJ2-5
CDR3 DNA: TGCGCCAGCACCAAAGGGACTCTTAGCGGAGAAGAGACCCAGTACTTC
CDR3 protein: CASTKGTLSGEETQYF

clone size: NA
V gene: TRBV4-3
D gene: TRBD1
J gene: TRBJ2-6
CDR3 DNA: TGCGCCAGCAGCCAGACAGGGTCCGGGGCCAACGTCCTGACTTTC
CDR3 protein: CASSQTGSGANVLTF

clone size: NA
V gene: TRBV28
D gene: NA
J gene: TRBJ1-1
CDR3 DNA: TGTGCCAGCAGTTCGGCTCCCGGGTACACTGAAGCTTTCTTT
CDR3 protein: CASSSAPGYTEAFF

clone size: NA
V gene: TRBV7-3
D gene: NA
J gene: TRBJ2-7
CDR3 DNA: TGTGCCAGCAGTCCGACTCTGAGGGAGCAGTACTTC
CDR3 protein: CASSPTLREQYF

clone size: NA
V gene: TRBV5-4
D gene: NA
J gene: TRBJ1-2
CDR3 DNA: TGTGCCAGCAGCTTGGTTGGGAGGGGAGCTGGCTACACCTTC
CDR3 protein: CASSLVGRGAGYTF

clone size: NA
V gene: TRBV6-1
D gene: NA
J gene: TRBJ1-2
CDR3 DNA: TGTGCCAGCAGTGAAACTTTCCAGGTTACGTATGGCTACACCTTC
CDR3 protein: CASSETFQVTYGYTF

clone size: NA
V gene: TRBV9
D gene: TRBD2
J gene: TRBJ2-1
CDR3 DNA: TGTGCCAGCAGCGTAGTTCTTCGGGGGGGCACCTCGTACAATGAGCAGTTCTTC
CDR3 protein: CASSVVLRGGTSYNEQFF

clone size: NA
V gene: TRBV5-5
D gene: TRBD2
J gene: TRBJ2-1
CDR3 DNA: TGTGCCAGCAGCTTGGGGACTAGCTTTGGTAATGAGCAGTTCTTC
CDR3 protein: CASSLGTSFGNEQFF

clone size: NA
V gene: TRBV10-3
D gene: TRBD2
J gene: TRBJ2-1
CDR3 DNA: TGTGCCATCACCCCTAGCGGGAGTGGGAATGAGCAGTTCTTC
CDR3 protein: CAITPSGSGNEQFF

clone size: NA
V gene: TRBV7-2
D gene: TRBD2
J gene: TRBJ2-5
CDR3 DNA: TGTGCCAGCAGCTTAGGAGCGGGGAGGCAAGAGACCCAGTACTTC
CDR3 protein: CASSLGAGRQETQYF

clone size: NA
V gene: TRBV6-1
D gene: NA
J gene: TRBJ1-2
CDR3 DNA: TGTGCCAGCAGTGAGAACAGAAACTATGGCTACACCTTC
CDR3 protein: CASSENRNYGYTF

clone size: NA
V gene: TRBV29-1
D gene: TRBD1
J gene: TRBJ2-2
CDR3 DNA: TGCAGCGCCGGGACAGGGGGGAACACCGGGGAGCTGTTTTTT
CDR3 protein: CSAGTGGNTGELFF

clone size: NA
V gene: TRBV2
D gene: TRBD1
J gene: TRBJ2-2
CDR3 DNA: TGTGCCAGCAGTGCAGACAGGGGCGGAACCGGGGAGCTGTTTTTT
CDR3 protein: CASSADRGGTGELFF

clone size: NA
V gene: TRBV15
D gene: TRBD2
J gene: TRBJ2-7
CDR3 DNA: TGTGCCACCAGCAGAGCCCGGCGGGGGGCGCCGGGGGAGCAGTACTTC
CDR3 protein: CATSRARRGAPGEQYF

clone size: once
V gene: TRBV7-9
D gene: TRBD1
J gene: TRBJ1-5
CDR3 DNA: TGTTCCAGCAGCTTAACAGGGGCGGGCAATCAGCCCCAGCATTTT
CDR3 protein: CSSSLTGAGNQPQHF

clone size: NA
V gene: TRBV30
D gene: TRBD1
J gene: TRBJ1-3
CDR3 DNA: TGTGCCTGGATACAGGGGGGTGGAAACACCATATATTTT
CDR3 protein: CAWIQGGGNTIYF

clone size: once
V gene: TRBV5-1
D gene: NA
J gene: TRBJ1-1
CDR3 DNA: TGCGCCAGCAGCTTTTCGGACACCATGAACACTGAAGCTTTCTTT
CDR3 protein: CASSFSDTMNTEAFF

clone size: NA
V gene: TRBV27
D gene: TRBD1
J gene: TRBJ2-7
CDR3 DNA: TGTGCCAGCAGTCTAGACCCAGGGGGCAACTACGAGCAGTACTTC
CDR3 protein: CASSLDPGGNYEQYF

clone size: NA
V gene: TRBV7-3
D gene: NA
J gene: TRBJ1-3
CDR3 DNA: TGTGCCAGCAGCTCGGGACTCACAGACACCATATATTTT
CDR3 protein: CASSSGLTDTIYF